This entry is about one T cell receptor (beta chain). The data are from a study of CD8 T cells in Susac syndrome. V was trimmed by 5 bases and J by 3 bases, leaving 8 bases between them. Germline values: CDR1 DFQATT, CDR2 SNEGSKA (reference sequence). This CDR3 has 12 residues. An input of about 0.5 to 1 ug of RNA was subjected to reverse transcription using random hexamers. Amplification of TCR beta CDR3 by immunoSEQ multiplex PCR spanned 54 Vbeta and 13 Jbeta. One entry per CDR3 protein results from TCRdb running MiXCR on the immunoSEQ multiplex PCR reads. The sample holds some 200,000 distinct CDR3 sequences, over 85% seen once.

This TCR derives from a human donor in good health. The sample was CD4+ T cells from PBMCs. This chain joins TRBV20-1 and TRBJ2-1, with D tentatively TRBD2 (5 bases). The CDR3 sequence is CSAAGLYNEQFF. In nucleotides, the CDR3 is TGCAGTGCTGCGGGTCTCTACAATGAGCAGTTCTTC.